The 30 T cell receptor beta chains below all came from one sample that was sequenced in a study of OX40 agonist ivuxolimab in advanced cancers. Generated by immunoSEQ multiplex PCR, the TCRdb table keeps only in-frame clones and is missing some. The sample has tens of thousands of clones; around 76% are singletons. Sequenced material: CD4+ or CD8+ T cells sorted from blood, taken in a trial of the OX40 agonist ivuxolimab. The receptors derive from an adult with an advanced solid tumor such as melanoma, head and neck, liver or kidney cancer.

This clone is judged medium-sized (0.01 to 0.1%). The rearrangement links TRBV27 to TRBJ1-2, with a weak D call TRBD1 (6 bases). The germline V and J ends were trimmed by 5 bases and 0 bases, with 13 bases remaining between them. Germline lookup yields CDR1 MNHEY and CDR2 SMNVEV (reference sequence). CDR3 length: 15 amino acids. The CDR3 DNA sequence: TGTGCCAGCAGTCGAACAGGGATGACTAACTATGGCTACACCTTC. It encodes CASSRTGMTNYGYTF.

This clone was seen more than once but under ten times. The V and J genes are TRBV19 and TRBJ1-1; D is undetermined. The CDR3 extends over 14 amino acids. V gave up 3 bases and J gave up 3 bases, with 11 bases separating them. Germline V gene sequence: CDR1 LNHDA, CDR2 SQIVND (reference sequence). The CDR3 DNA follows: TGTGCCAGTAGTATCGATCCGGGCTACACTGAAGCTTTCTTT. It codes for CASSIDPGYTEAFF.

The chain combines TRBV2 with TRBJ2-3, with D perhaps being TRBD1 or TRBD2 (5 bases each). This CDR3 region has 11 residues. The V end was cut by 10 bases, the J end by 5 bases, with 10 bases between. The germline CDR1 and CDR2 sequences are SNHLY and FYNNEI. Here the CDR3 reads CATLGGDTQYF. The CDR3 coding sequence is TGTGCCACCCTTGGGGGAGATACGCAGTATTTT.

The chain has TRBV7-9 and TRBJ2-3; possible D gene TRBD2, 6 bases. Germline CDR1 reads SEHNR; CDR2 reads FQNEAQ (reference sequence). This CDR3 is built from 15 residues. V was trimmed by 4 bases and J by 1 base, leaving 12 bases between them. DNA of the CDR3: TGTGCCAGCAGCTGGGGAGGAGGGGGCACAGATACGCAGTATTTT. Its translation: CASSWGGGGTDTQYF.

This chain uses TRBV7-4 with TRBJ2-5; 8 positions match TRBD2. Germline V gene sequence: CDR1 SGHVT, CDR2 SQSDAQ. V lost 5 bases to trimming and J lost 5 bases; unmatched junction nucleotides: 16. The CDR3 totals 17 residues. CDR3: CASSLDPGGLRVETQYF. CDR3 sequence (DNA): TGTGCCAGCAGCCTCGACCCGGGGGGGCTGAGGGTCGAGACCCAGTACTTC.

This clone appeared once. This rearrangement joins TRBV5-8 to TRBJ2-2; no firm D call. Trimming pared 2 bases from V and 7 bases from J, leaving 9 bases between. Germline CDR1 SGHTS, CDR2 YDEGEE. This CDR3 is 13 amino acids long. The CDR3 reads CASSLVVGGELFF. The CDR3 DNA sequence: TGTGCCAGCAGCTTAGTCGTGGGCGGGGAGCTGTTTTTT.

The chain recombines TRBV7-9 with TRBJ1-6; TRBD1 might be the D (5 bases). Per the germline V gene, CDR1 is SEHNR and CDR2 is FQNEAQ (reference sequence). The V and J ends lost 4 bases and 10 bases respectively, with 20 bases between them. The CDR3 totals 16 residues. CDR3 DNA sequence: TGTGCCAGCAGCTCGAAGGGGTTCGGACCGGTCTCACCCCTCCACTTT. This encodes CASSSKGFGPVSPLHF.

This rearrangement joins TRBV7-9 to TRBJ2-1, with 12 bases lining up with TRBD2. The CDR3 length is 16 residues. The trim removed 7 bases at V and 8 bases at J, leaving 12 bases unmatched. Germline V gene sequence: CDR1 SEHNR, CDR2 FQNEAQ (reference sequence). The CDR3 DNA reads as TGTGCCAGCAAACCTCACGGGACTAGCGGGTACGATGAGCAGTTCTTC. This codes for CASKPHGTSGYDEQFF.

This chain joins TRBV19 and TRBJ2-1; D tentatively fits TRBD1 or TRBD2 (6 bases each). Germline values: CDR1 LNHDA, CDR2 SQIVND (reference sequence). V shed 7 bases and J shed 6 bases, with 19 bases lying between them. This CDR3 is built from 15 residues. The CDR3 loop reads CASTLGQGTLNEQFF. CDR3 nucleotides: TGTGCCAGTACCTTGGGGCAGGGGACTCTCAATGAGCAGTTCTTC.

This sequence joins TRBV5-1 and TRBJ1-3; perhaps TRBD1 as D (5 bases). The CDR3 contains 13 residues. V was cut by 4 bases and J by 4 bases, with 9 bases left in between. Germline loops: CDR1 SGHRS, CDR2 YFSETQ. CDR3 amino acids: CASSLDIGNTIYF. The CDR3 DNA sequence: TGCGCCAGCAGCCTGGACATAGGAAACACCATATATTTT.

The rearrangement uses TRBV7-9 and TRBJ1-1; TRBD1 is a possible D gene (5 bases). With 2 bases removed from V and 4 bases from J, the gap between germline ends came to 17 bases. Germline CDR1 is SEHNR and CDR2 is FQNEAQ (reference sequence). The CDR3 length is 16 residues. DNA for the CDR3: TGTGCCAGCAGCTTAAGCCCTCTCCGGGGGGGCACTGAAGCTTTCTTT. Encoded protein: CASSLSPLRGGTEAFF. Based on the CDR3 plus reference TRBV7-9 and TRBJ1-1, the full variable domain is DTGVSQNPRHKITKRGQNVTFRCDPISEHNRLYWYRQTLGQGPEFLTYFQNEAQLEKSRLLSDRFSAERPKGSFSTLEIQRTEQGDSAMYLCASSLSPLRGGTEAFFGQGTRLTVV.

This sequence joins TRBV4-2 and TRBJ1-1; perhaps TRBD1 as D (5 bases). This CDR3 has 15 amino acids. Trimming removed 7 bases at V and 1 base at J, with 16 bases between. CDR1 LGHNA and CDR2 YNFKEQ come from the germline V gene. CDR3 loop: CASIAFQGSNTEAFF. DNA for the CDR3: TGTGCCAGCATCGCTTTCCAGGGTTCGAACACTGAAGCTTTCTTT.

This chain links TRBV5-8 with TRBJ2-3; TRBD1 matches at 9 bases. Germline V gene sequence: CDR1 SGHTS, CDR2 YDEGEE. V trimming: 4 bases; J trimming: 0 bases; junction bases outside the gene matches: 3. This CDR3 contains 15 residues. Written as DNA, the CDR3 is TGTGCCAGCAGCACGGGACAGGGAAGCACAGATACGCAGTATTTT. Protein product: CASSTGQGSTDTQYF. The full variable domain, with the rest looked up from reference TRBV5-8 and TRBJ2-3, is EAGVTQSPTHLIKTRGQQATLRCSPISGHTSVYWYQQALGLGLQFLLWYDEGEERNRGNFPPRFSGRQFPNYSSELNVNALELEDSALYLCASSTGQGSTDTQYFGPGTRLTVL.

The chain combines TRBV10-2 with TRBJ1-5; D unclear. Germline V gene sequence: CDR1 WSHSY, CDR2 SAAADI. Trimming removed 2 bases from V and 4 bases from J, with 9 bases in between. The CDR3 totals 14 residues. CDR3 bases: TGCGCCAGCAGTGAGATACAATCAAATCAGCCCCAGCATTTT. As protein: CASSEIQSNQPQHF.

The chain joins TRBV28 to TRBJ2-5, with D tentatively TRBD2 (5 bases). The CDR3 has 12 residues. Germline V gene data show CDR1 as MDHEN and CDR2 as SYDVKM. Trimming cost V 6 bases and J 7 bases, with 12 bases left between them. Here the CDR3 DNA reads TGTGCCAGCAGCTCGGGGTATGGGACCCAGTACTTC. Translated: CASSSGYGTQYF.

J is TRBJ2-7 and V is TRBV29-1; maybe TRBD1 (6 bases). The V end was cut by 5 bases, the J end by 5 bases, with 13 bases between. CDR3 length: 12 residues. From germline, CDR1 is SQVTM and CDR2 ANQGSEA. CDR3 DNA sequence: TGCAGCGTTATAACCGGGACAAACGAGCAGTACTTC. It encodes CSVITGTNEQYF.

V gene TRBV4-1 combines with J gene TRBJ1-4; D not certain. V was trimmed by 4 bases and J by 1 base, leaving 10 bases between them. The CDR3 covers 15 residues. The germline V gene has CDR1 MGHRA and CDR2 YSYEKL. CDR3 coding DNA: TGCGCCAGCAGCCCCCAGCTGGGAACTAATGAAAAACTGTTTTTT. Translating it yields CASSPQLGTNEKLFF.

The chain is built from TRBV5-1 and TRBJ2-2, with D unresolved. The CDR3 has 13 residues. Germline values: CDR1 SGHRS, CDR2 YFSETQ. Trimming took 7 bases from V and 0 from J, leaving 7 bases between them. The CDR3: CASLEANTGELFF. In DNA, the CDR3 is TGCGCCAGCCTCGAGGCGAACACCGGGGAGCTGTTTTTT.

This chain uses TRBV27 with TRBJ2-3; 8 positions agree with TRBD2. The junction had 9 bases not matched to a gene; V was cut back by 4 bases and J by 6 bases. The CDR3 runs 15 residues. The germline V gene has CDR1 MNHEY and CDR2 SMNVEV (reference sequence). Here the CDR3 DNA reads TGTGCCAGCAGTTCAACCGTCGGGGGGGCGGATACGCAGTATTTT. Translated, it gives CASSSTVGGADTQYF.

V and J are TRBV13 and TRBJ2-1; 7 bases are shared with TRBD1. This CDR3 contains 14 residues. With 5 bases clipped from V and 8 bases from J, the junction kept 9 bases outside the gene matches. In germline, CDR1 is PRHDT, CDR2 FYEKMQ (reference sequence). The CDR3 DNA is TGTGCCAGCAGCCCCGAGCGAGGGGGCGATGAGCAGTTCTTC. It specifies CASSPERGGDEQFF.

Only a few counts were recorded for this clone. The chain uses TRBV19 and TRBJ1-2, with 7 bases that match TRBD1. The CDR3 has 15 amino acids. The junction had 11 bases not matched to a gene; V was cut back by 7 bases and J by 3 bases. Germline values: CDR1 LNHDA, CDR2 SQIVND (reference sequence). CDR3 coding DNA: TGTGCCAGTACCTCTGACAGGGCCCCTTACTATGGCTACACCTTC. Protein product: CASTSDRAPYYGYTF.

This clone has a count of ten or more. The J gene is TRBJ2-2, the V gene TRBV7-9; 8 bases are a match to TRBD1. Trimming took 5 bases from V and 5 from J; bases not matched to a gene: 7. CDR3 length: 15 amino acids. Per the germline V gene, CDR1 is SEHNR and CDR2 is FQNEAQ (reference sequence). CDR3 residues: CASSPQGAVTGELFF. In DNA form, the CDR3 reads TGTGCCAGCAGCCCCCAGGGGGCGGTTACCGGGGAGCTGTTTTTT.

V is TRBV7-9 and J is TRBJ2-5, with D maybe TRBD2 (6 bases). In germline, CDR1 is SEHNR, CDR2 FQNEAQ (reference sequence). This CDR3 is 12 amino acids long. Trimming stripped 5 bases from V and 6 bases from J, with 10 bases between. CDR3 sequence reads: CASSTGEKTQYF. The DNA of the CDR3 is TGTGCCAGCAGCACGGGGGAGAAGACCCAGTACTTC. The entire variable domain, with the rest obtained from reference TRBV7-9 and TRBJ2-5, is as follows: DTGVSQNPRHKITKRGQNVTFRCDPISEHNRLYWYRQTLGQGPEFLTYFQNEAQLEKSRLLSDRFSAERPKGSFSTLEIQRTEQGDSAMYLCASSTGEKTQYFGPGTRLLVL.

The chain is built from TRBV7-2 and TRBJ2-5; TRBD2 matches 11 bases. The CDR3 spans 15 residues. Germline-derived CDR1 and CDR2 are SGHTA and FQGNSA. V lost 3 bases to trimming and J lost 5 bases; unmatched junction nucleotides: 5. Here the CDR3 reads CASSFLAGGRETQYF. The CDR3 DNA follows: TGTGCCAGCAGCTTCCTAGCGGGGGGCAGGGAGACCCAGTACTTC.

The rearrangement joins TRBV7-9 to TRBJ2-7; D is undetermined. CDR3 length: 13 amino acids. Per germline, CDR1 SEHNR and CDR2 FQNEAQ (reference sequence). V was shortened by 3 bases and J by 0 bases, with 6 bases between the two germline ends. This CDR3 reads CASSFTASYEQYF. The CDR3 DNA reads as TGTGCCAGCAGCTTTACAGCCTCCTACGAGCAGTACTTC.

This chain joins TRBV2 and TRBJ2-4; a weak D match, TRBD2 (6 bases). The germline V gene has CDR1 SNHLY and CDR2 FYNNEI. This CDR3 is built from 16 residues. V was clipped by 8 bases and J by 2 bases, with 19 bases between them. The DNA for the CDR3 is TGTGCCAGCTCCCCACCGGAGGGTTCGACCAAAAACATTCAGTACTTC. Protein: CASSPPEGSTKNIQYF. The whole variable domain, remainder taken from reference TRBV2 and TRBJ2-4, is EPEVTQTPSHQVTQMGQEVILRCVPISNHLYFYWYRQILGQKVEFLVSFYNNEISEKSEIFDDQFSVERPDGSNFTLKIRSTKLEDSAMYFCASSPPEGSTKNIQYFGAGTRLSVL.

The CDR3 spells CASSLVADGAQSPLHF. Written as DNA, the CDR3 is TGTGCCAGCAGCTTAGTTGCGGACGGGGCTCAGTCACCCCTCCACTTT. The rearrangement links TRBV7-6 to TRBJ1-6, with a possible D match to TRBD1 (5 bases). Per the germline V gene, CDR1 is SGHVS and CDR2 is FNYEAQ. Trimming removed 1 base at V and 10 bases at J, with 17 bases between. The CDR3 runs to 16 residues.

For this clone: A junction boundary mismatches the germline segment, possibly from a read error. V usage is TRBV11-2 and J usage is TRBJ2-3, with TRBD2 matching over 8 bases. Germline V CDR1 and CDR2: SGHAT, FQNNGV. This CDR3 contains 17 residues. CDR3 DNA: TGTGCCAGCAGCTTTCCCTCCAGCGGGGGTCGCACAGATGCGCAGTATTTT. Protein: CASSFPSSGGRTDAQYF.

CDR3 in DNA: TGTGCCAGCAGCTTATGGATGGAGAACACTGAAGCTTTCTTT. Protein: CASSLWMENTEAFF. This chain connects TRBV7-9 to TRBJ1-1; unclear D gene. This CDR3 spans 14 amino acids. In germline, CDR1 is SEHNR, CDR2 FQNEAQ (reference sequence). V shed 2 bases and J shed 1 base, with 8 bases lying between them. The whole variable domain, filled in from reference TRBV7-9 and TRBJ1-1, reads DTGVSQNPRHKITKRGQNVTFRCDPISEHNRLYWYRQTLGQGPEFLTYFQNEAQLEKSRLLSDRFSAERPKGSFSTLEIQRTEQGDSAMYLCASSLWMENTEAFFGQGTRLTVV.

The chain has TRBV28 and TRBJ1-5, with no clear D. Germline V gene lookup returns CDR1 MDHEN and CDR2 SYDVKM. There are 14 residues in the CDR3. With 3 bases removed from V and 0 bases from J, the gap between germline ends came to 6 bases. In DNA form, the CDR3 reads TGTGCCAGCAGTTTGTACGGTAGCAATCAGCCCCAGCATTTT. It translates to CASSLYGSNQPQHF.